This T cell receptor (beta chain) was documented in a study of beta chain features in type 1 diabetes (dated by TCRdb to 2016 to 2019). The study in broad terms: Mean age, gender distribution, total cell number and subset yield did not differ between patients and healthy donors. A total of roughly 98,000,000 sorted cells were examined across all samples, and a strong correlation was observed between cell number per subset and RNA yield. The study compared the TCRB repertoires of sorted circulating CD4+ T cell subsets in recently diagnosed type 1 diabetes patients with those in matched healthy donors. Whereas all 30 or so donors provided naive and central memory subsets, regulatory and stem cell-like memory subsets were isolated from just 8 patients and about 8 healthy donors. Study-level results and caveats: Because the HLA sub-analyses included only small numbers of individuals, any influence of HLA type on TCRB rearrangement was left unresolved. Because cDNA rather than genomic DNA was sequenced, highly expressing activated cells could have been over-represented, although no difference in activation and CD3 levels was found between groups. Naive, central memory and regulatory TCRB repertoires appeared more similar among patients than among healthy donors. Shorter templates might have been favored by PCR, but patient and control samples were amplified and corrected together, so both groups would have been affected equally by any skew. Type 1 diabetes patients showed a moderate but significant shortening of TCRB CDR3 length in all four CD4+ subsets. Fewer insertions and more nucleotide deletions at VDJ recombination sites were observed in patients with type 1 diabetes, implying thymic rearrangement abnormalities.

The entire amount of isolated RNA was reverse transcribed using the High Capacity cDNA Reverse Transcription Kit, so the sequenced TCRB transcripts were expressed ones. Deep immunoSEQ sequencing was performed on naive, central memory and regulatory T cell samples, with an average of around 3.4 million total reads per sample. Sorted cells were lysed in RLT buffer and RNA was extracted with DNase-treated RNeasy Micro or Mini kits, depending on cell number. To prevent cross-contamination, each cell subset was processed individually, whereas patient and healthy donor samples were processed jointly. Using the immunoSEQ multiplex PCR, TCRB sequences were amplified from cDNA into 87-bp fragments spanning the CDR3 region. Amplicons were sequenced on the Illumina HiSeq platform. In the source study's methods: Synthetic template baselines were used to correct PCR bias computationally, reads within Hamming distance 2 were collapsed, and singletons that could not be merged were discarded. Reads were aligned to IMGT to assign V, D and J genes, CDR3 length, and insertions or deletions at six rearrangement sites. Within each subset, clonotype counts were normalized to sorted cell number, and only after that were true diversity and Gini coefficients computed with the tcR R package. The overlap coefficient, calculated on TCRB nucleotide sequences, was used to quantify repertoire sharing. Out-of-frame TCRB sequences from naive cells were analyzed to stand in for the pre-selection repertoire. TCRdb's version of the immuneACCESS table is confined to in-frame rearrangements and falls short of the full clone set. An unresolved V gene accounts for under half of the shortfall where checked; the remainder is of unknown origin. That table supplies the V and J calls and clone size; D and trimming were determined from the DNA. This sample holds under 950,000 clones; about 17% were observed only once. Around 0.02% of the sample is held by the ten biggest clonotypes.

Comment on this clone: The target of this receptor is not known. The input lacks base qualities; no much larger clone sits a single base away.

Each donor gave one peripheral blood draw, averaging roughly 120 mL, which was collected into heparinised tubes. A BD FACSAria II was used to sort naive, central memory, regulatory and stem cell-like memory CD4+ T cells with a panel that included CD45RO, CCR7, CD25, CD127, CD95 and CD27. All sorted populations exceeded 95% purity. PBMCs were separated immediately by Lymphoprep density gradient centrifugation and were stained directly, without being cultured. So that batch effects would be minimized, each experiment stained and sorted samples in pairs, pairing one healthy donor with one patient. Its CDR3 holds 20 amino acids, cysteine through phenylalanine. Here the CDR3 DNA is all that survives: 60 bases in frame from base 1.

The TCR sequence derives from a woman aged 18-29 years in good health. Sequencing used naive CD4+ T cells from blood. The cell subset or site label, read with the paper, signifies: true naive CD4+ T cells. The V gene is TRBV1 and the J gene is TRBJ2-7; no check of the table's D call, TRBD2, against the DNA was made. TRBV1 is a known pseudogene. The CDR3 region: CTSSRRLGTSPPRVSYEQYF. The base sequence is TGCACCAGCAGCCGAAGATTGGGCACTAGTCCTCCGCGGGTGTCCTACGAGCAGTACTTC.